Below are 19 T cell receptor beta chains sequenced from a single sample in a study of OX40 agonist ivuxolimab in advanced cancers. Clones were sequenced by immunoSEQ multiplex PCR, and TCRdb holds only the in-frame ones, with some missing. The sample lists about 77,000 clones; around 80% were seen once. The starting material was CD4+ or CD8+ T cells sorted from blood, obtained in a trial of the OX40 agonist ivuxolimab. All receptors come from an adult with an advanced solid tumor such as melanoma, head and neck, liver or kidney cancer.

This sequence joins TRBV21-1 and TRBJ2-5; the table's D gene call, TRBD1, was not cross checked with the DNA. TRBV21-1 counts as a pseudogene. This CDR3 is built from 17 residues. CDR3 sequence (DNA): TGTGCCAGCAGCAAATCCCCGGGACAGTCCAAAGGGGAGACCCAGTACTTC. It is translated as CASSKSPGQSKGETQYF.

The gene calls are TRBV27 and TRBJ1-6; TRBD1 might be the D (5 bases). V shed 6 bases and J shed 7 bases, with 16 bases lying between them. CDR3 length: 15 amino acids. Germline-derived CDR1 and CDR2 are MNHEY and SMNVEV (reference sequence). The CDR3 sequence: CASRTGRASNSPLHF. The CDR3 nucleotides read TGTGCCAGCAGAACGGGCAGGGCCTCAAATTCACCCCTCCACTTT.

The rearrangement links TRBV29-1 to TRBJ2-3; 9 bases are a match to TRBD1. This CDR3 is built from 12 residues. The germline V gene has CDR1 SQVTM and CDR2 ANQGSEA. The J segment lost 4 bases and the V segment lost 6 bases, leaving 2 bases of the junction unmatched. The CDR3 nucleotides are TGCAGCGTGGACAGGGGCGCAGATACGCAGTATTTT. Amino acid sequence: CSVDRGADTQYF.

The chain couples TRBV5-1 to TRBJ2-3; D ambiguous. V gave up 4 bases and J gave up 0 bases, with 12 bases separating them. The CDR3 spans 15 residues. The germline gives CDR1 SGHRS, CDR2 YFSETQ. The CDR3 DNA follows: TGCGCCAGCAGCGCGATTCCTACTAGCACAGATACGCAGTATTTT. Translation gives CASSAIPTSTDTQYF. The full variable domain, in which reference TRBV5-1 and TRBJ2-3 provide the parts outside the CDR3, is KAGVTQTPRYLIKTRGQQVTLSCSPISGHRSVSWYQQTPGQGLQFLFEYFSETQRNKGNFPGRFSGRQFSNSRSEMNVSTLELGDSALYLCASSAIPTSTDTQYFGPGTRLTVL.

The CDR3 DNA reads TGTGCCAGCAGCTTAGGACTTAAAGAAGAGCAGTTCTTC. It is translated as CASSLGLKEEQFF. The V and J genes are TRBV11-2 and TRBJ2-1; no clear D gene. CDR3 length: 13 amino acids. Germline values: CDR1 SGHAT, CDR2 FQNNGV. V lost 1 base, J lost 10 bases, and 11 bases lay in between.

This clone was observed a few times. The rearrangement links TRBV5-1 to TRBJ2-1; D may correspond to TRBD1 or TRBD2 (5 bases each). The CDR3 length is 14 residues. Per the germline V gene, CDR1 is SGHRS and CDR2 is YFSETQ. V was shortened by 3 bases and J by 5 bases, with 12 bases between the two germline ends. In DNA form, the CDR3 reads TGCGCCAGCAGCTCCGCCGGGACGAACAATGAGCAGTTCTTC. It specifies CASSSAGTNNEQFF.

This sequence joins TRBV5-1 and TRBJ1-3; tentative D call: TRBD1 (6 bases). Per germline, CDR1 SGHRS and CDR2 YFSETQ. The CDR3 runs to 15 residues. Trimming pared 4 bases from V and 4 bases from J, leaving 15 bases between. The CDR3 coding sequence is TGCGCCAGCAGCCCCGGATCAGGGGAAGGAAACACCATATATTTT. It specifies CASSPGSGEGNTIYF.

The rearrangement uses TRBV19 and TRBJ1-4; tentatively, D is TRBD1 (6 bases). V was shortened by 7 bases and J by 5 bases, with 17 bases between the two germline ends. CDR3 length: 15 amino acids. CDR1 LNHDA and CDR2 SQIVND come from the germline V gene (reference sequence). The DNA for the CDR3 is TGTGCCAGTAAGGGGGAGGTGGGGAACAATGAAAAACTGTTTTTT. The encoded protein is CASKGEVGNNEKLFF.

To note about this clone: The same CDR3 can be traced to other DNA sequences in this sample. This chain links TRBV2 with TRBJ2-3; tentative D call: TRBD1 (5 bases). V shed 2 bases and J shed 0 bases, with 9 bases lying between them. The CDR3 has 15 residues. Germline V gene data show CDR1 as SNHLY and CDR2 as FYNNEI. The CDR3 sequence: CASSEQGASTDTQYF. CDR3 DNA: TGTGCCAGCAGTGAACAGGGTGCTAGCACAGATACGCAGTATTTT.

DNA of the CDR3: TGTGCCAGCAGTATGGGACTATACTATGGCTACACCTTC. This sequence encodes CASSMGLYYGYTF. The chain is built from TRBV2 and TRBJ1-2; D perhaps matches TRBD1 (5 bases). Germline CDR1 reads SNHLY; CDR2 reads FYNNEI. V was pared by 5 bases and J by 3 bases, with 10 bases between. The CDR3 consists of 13 residues.

The chain has TRBV27 and TRBJ1-2; 9 positions match TRBD1. Germline CDR1 is MNHEY and CDR2 is SMNVEV (reference sequence). The J segment lost 8 bases and the V segment lost 5 bases, leaving 9 bases of the junction unmatched. This CDR3 is built from 14 residues. DNA of the CDR3: TGTGCCAGCAGTCGCACAGGGGGCACAGGCGGCTACACCTTC. Residues: CASSRTGGTGGYTF.

The gene calls are TRBV5-1 and TRBJ1-3; no clear D. The CDR3 is 15 amino acids. Germline CDR1 is SGHRS and CDR2 is YFSETQ. V shed 6 bases and J shed 0 bases, with 13 bases lying between them. CDR3 protein: CASNLGSLSGNTIYF. Here the CDR3 DNA reads TGCGCCAGCAATTTGGGGAGTCTCTCTGGAAACACCATATATTTT. Drawing the rest from reference TRBV5-1 and TRBJ1-3, the complete variable domain is KAGVTQTPRYLIKTRGQQVTLSCSPISGHRSVSWYQQTPGQGLQFLFEYFSETQRNKGNFPGRFSGRQFSNSRSEMNVSTLELGDSALYLCASNLGSLSGNTIYFGEGSWLTVV.

The chain recombines TRBV27 with TRBJ1-4; D is unresolved. CDR1 is MNHEY and CDR2 is SMNVEV in the germline V gene (reference sequence). Trimming took 2 bases from V and 7 from J, leaving 11 bases between them. The CDR3 covers 14 residues. This chain's CDR3 is CASSLGGMSEKLFF. CDR3 nucleotide sequence: TGTGCCAGCAGTTTAGGAGGGATGAGTGAAAAACTGTTTTTT. Variable domain in full (rest from reference TRBV27 and TRBJ1-4): EAQVTQNPRYLITVTGKKLTVTCSQNMNHEYMSWYRQDPGLGLRQIYYSMNVEVTDKGDVPEGYKVSRKEKRNFPLILESPSPNQTSLYFCASSLGGMSEKLFFGSGTQLSVL.

The chain has TRBV27 and TRBJ2-5, with D unclear. V lost 2 bases and J 6 bases, leaving 10 bases between the germline ends. The CDR3 loop spans 13 amino acids. The germline V gene has CDR1 MNHEY and CDR2 SMNVEV (reference sequence). The CDR3 DNA reads as TGTGCCAGCAGTTTAATTGGTCGACAGACCCAGTACTTC. Its translation: CASSLIGRQTQYF.

The chain links TRBV4-1 to TRBJ1-2, with no clear D. Deletions cut 7 bases from V and 8 bases from J, with 20 bases between. Looked up from germline, CDR1 is MGHRA and CDR2 is YSYEKL. CDR3 length equals 14 residues. CDR3 in amino acids: CASTMGRTPAGYTF. In DNA form, the CDR3 reads TGCGCCAGCACCATGGGGAGGACCCCAGCGGGCTACACCTTC.

The chain uses TRBV11-3 and TRBJ2-3; 8 nucleotides line up with TRBD1. The CDR3 runs 14 residues. V gave up 4 bases and J gave up 3 bases; unmatched junction bases: 3. Germline CDR1 is SGHNT and CDR2 is YENEEA. CDR3 coding DNA: TGTGCCAGCAGCTACGGACAGGGTACAGATACGCAGTATTTT. This gives the protein CASSYGQGTDTQYF.

DNA of the CDR3: TGCGCCAGCAGCTTGGTCGACAGTAACTATGGCTACACCTTC. Its translation: CASSLVDSNYGYTF. The chain carries TRBV5-1 and TRBJ1-2, with a tentative D call TRBD1 (5 bases). The germline gives CDR1 SGHRS, CDR2 YFSETQ. V was clipped by 0 bases and J by 1 base, with 7 bases between them. The CDR3 covers 14 residues.

The chain has TRBV5-4 and TRBJ2-1, with D perhaps matching TRBD1 (5 bases). The V gene lost 4 bases and the J gene lost 0 bases, with 11 bases spanning the gap. The length of the CDR3 is 15 residues. Looked up from germline, CDR1 is SGHNT and CDR2 is YYREEE (reference sequence). The CDR3 here is CASSVGQGSYNEQFF. CDR3 nucleotide sequence: TGTGCCAGCAGCGTCGGGCAGGGCTCCTACAATGAGCAGTTCTTC. Full variable domain (missing parts from reference TRBV5-4 and TRBJ2-1): ETGVTQSPTHLIKTRGQQVTLRCSSQSGHNTVSWYQQALGQGPQFIFQYYREEENGRGNFPPRFSGLQFPNYSSELNVNALELDDSALYLCASSVGQGSYNEQFFGPGTRLTVL.

This sequence joins TRBV7-9 and TRBJ2-3; D call uncertain. The CDR3 is 15 residues long. Trimming took 5 bases from V and 6 from J, leaving 18 bases between them. Germline V gene lookup returns CDR1 SEHNR and CDR2 FQNEAQ (reference sequence). The CDR3 DNA reads TGTGCCAGCAGCCCAAGGGCGTTCACGGTGGATACGCAGTATTTT. Protein sequence: CASSPRAFTVDTQYF.